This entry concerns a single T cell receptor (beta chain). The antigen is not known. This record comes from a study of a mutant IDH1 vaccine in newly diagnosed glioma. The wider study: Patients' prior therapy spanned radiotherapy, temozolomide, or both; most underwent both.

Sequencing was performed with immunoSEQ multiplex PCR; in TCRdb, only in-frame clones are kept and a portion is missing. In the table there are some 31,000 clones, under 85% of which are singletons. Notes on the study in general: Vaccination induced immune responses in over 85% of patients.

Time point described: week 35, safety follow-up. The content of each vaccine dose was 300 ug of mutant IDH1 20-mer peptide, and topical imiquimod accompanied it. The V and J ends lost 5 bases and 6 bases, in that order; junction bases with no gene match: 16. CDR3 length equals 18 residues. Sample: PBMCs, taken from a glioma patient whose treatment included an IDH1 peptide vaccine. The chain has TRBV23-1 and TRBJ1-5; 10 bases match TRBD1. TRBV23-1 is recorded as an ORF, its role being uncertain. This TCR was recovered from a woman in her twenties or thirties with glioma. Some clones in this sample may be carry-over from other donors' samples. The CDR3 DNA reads TGCGCCAGCAGTACTCCGGGACAGGGGCTAGGGGCCAGTCAGCCCCAGCATTTT. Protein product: CASSTPGQGLGASQPQHF.